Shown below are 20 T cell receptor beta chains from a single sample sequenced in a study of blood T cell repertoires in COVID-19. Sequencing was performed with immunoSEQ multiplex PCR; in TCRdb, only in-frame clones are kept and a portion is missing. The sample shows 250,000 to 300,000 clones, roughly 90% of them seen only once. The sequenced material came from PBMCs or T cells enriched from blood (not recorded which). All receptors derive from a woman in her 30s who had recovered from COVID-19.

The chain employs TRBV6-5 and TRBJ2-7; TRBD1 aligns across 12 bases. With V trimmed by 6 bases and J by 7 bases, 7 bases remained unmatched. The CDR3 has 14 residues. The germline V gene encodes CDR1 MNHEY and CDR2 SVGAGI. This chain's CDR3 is CASRRGQGAREQYF. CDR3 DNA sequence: TGTGCCAGCAGGCGGGGACAGGGGGCGCGAGAGCAGTACTTC.

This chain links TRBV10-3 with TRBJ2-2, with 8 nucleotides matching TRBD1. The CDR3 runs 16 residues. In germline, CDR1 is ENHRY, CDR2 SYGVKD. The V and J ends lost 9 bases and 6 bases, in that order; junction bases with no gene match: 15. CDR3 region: CAIRTGSSIISGELFF. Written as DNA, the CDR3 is TGTGCCATTAGGACAGGGTCAAGTATCATTTCCGGGGAGCTGTTTTTT.

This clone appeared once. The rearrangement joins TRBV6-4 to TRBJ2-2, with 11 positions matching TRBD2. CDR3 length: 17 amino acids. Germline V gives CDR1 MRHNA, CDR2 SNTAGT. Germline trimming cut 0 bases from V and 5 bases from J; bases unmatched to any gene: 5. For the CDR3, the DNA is TGTGCCAGCAGTGACTCGACTCGACTAGCGGGGACCGGGGAGCTGTTTTTT. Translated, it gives CASSDSTRLAGTGELFF.

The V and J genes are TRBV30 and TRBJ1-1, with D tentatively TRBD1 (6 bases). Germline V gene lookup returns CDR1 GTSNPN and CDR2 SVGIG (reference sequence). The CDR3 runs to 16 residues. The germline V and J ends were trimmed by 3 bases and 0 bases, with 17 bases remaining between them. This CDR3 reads CAWRLLAGHMNTEAFF. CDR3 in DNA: TGTGCCTGGAGGCTCTTAGCGGGACACATGAACACTGAAGCTTTCTTT. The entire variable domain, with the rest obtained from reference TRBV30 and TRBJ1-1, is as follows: SQTIHQWPATLVQPVGSPLSLECTVEGTSNPNLYWYRQAAGRGLQLLFYSVGIGQISSEVPQNLSASRPQDRQFILSSKKLLLSDSGFYLCAWRLLAGHMNTEAFFGQGTRLTVV.

CDR3 nucleotides: TGTGCCAGCAGCTTGTTGACGGTGGCTAGCGGCCCGAACACCGGGGAGCTGTTTTTT. It is translated as CASSLLTVASGPNTGELFF. The chain has TRBV5-6 and TRBJ2-2, with 7 bases matching TRBD2. The CDR3 sequence is 19 residues long. The V gene end was trimmed by 1 base and the J gene end by 0 bases; junction bases not matched to a gene: 12. Germline-derived CDR1 and CDR2 are SGHDT and YYEEEE.

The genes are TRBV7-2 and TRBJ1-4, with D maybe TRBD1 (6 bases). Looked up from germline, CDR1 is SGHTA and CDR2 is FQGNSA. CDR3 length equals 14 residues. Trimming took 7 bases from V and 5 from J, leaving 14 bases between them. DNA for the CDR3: TGTGCCAGCACTCAGGGGCGAGCGAATGAAAAACTGTTTTTT. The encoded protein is CASTQGRANEKLFF. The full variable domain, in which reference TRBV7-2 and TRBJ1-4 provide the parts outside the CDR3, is GAGVSQSPSNKVTEKGKDVELRCDPISGHTALYWYRQSLGQGLEFLIYFQGNSAPDKSGLPSDRFSAERTGGSVSTLTIQRTQQEDSAVYLCASTQGRANEKLFFGSGTQLSVL.

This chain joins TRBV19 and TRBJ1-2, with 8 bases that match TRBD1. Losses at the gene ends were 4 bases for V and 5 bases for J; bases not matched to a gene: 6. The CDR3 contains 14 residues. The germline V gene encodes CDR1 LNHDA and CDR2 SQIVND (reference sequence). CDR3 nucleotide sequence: TGTGCCAGTAGTACGGACAGGGAAGGATATGGCTACACCTTC. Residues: CASSTDREGYGYTF.

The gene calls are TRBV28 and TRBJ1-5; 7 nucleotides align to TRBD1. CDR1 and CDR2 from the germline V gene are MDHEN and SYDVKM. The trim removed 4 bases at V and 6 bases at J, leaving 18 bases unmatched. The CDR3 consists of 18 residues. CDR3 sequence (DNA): TGTGCCAGCAGTTCCCTAGCTCCCGGGACAGCGAGCGCTCAGCCCCAGCATTTT. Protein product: CASSSLAPGTASAQPQHF.

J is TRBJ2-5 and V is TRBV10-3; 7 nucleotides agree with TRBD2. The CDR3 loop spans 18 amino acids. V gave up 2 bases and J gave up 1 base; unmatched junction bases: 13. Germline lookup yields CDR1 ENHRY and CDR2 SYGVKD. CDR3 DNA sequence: TGTGCCATCAGTGAGAGGGAGGCGGGAGCAGGTTCCCAAGAGACCCAGTACTTC. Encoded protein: CAISEREAGAGSQETQYF.

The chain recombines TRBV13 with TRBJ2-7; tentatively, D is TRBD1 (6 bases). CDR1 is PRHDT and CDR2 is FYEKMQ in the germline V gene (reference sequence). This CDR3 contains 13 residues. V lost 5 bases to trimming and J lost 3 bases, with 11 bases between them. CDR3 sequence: CASSRQDHYEQYF. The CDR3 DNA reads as TGTGCCAGCAGCCGACAGGACCACTACGAGCAGTACTTC.

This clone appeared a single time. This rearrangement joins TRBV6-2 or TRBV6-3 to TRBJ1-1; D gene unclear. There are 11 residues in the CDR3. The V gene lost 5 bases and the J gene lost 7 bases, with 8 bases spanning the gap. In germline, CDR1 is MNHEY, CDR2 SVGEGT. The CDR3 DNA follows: TGTGCCAGCAGTAAAATGTATGAAGCTTTCTTT. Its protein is CASSKMYEAFF.

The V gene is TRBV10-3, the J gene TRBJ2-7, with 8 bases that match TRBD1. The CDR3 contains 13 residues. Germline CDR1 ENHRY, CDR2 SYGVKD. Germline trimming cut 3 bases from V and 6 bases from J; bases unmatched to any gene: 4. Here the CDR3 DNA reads TGTGCCATCAGTGATCCGGACAGGGCCGAGCAGTACTTC. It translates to CAISDPDRAEQYF.

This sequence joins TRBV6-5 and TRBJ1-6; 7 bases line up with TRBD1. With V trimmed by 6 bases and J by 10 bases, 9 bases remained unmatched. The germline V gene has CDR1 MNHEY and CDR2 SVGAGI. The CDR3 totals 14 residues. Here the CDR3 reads CASSVTGYHSPLHF. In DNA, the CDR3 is TGTGCCAGCAGCGTGACAGGGTATCACTCACCCCTCCACTTT.

CDR3 protein: CASSQEYASSRRKSSYNEQFF. CDR3 nucleotide sequence: TGCGCCAGCAGCCAAGAATACGCATCCTCTAGGCGGAAGAGCTCCTACAATGAGCAGTTCTTC. The chain combines TRBV4-3 with TRBJ2-1; D unresolved. V shed 0 bases and J shed 0 bases, with 24 bases lying between them. The germline gives CDR1 LGHNA, CDR2 YSLEER. CDR3 length equals 21 residues.

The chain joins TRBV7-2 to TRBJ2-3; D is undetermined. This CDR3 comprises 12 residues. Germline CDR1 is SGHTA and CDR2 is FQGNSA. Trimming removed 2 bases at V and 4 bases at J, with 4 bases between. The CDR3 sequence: CASSLYSDTQYF. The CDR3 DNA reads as TGTGCCAGCAGCTTATACTCAGATACGCAGTATTTT.

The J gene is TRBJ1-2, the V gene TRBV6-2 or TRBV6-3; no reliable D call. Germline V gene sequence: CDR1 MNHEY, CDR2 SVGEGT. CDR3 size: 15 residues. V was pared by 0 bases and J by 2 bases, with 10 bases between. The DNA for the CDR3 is TGTGCCAGCAGTTACTCAGGGAGGCCGAACTATGGCTACACCTTC. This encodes CASSYSGRPNYGYTF.

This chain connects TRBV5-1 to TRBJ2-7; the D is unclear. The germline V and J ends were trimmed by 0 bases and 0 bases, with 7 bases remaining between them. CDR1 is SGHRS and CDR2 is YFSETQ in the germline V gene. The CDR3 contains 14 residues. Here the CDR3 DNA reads TGCGCCAGCAGCTTGGCTTACAACTCCTACGAGCAGTACTTC. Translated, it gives CASSLAYNSYEQYF.

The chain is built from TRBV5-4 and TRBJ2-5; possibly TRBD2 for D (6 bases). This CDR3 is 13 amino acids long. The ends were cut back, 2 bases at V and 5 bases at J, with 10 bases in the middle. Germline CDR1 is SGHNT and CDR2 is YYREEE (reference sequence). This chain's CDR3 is CASSLPGEETQYF. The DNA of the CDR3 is TGTGCCAGCAGCTTACCGGGGGAGGAGACCCAGTACTTC.

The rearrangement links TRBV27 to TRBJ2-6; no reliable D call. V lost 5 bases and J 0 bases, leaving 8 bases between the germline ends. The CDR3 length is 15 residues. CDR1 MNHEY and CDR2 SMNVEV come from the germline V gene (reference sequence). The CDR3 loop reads CASSPFLSGANVLTF. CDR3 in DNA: TGTGCCAGCAGTCCGTTCCTCTCTGGGGCCAACGTCCTGACTTTC.

DNA for the CDR3: TGTGCCAGCAGTTTGGGGCCCCTAGTCACACAAGAGACCCAGTACTTC. This codes for CASSLGPLVTQETQYF. The chain combines TRBV28 with TRBJ2-5, with D perhaps matching TRBD1 (5 bases). CDR1 and CDR2 from the germline V gene are MDHEN and SYDVKM. The CDR3 extends over 16 amino acids. The germline V and J ends were trimmed by 3 bases and 2 bases, with 16 bases remaining between them. Full variable domain (remainder filled in from reference TRBV28 and TRBJ2-5): DVKVTQSSRYLVKRTGEKVFLECVQDMDHENMFWYRQDPGLGLRLIYFSYDVKMKEKGDIPEGYSVSREKKERFSLILESASTNQTSMYLCASSLGPLVTQETQYFGPGTRLLVL.